The clone carrying this T cell receptor beta chain was recorded once. Authors' methods: Nucleated cell number was recorded as an estimate derived from reference gene primer amplification. Sequencing used immunoSEQ multiplex PCR; TCRdb keeps in-frame clones, though not all of them. V, J and clone size reflect that table, while D and trimming were determined from the DNA. The repertoire holds approximately 170,000 clones, with around 85% as singletons. During active infection, Seattle patients enrolled and were then monitored through disease. This entry is derived from a study of blood T cell repertoires in COVID-19. About the research overall: Italy, Spain and the United States were the sources of the convalescent and acute COVID-19 samples. T cells, B-cell-depleted T cells, or PBMCs supplied cDNA or gDNA.

The V gene's germline CDR1 is SEHNR and CDR2 FQNEAQ (reference sequence). The CDR3 loop spans 14 amino acids. V dropped 4 bases and J dropped 1 base, with 7 bases sitting between them. The genes are TRBV7-9 and TRBJ2-2; TRBD2 might be the D (5 bases). Sequencing used peripheral blood. The clonotype comes from a man at least 80 years old with COVID-19, enrolled during active disease. This CDR3 reads CASSSGMNTGELFF. Written as DNA, the CDR3 is TGTGCCAGCAGCTCCGGGATGAACACCGGGGAGCTGTTTTTT.